This TCR beta chain was sequenced during a study of OX40 agonist ivuxolimab in advanced cancers. Overall study: Dose-escalation subjects each had hepatocellular carcinoma, melanoma, renal cell or head and neck cancer.

The length of the CDR3 is 16 residues. Trimming cost V 2 bases and J 6 bases; bases outside gene matches: 7. Germline V gene data show CDR1 as GTSNPN and CDR2 as SVGIG (reference sequence). Data came from immunoSEQ multiplex PCR; TCRdb stores just in-frame clones and leaves some out. The table has about 83,000 clones, less than 95% seen once; the top ten hold almost 8.5%. This specimen was CD4+ or CD8+ T cells sorted from blood, taken in a trial of the OX40 agonist ivuxolimab. The TCR was taken from an adult with an advanced solid tumor such as melanoma, head and neck, liver or kidney cancer. V gene TRBV30 combines with J gene TRBJ2-1, with 13 bases identical to TRBD2. The CDR3 sequence is CAWSTGLAGASNEQFF. The CDR3 DNA reads TGTGCCTGGAGTACCGGACTAGCGGGAGCATCCAATGAGCAGTTCTTC. The full variable domain, rest sourced from reference TRBV30 and TRBJ2-1, is SQTIHQWPATLVQPVGSPLSLECTVEGTSNPNLYWYRQAAGRGLQLLFYSVGIGQISSEVPQNLSASRPQDRQFILSSKKLLLSDSGFYLCAWSTGLAGASNEQFFGPGTRLTVL.